Listed below are T cell receptor beta chains from one sample, sequenced in a study of blood T cell repertoires in COVID-19. The method was immunoSEQ multiplex PCR; TCRdb's version includes in-frame clones alone and lacks a portion of them. The data show about 120,000 clones, with around 87% seen just once and 7.7% held by the top ten. Sequencing input: peripheral blood. These receptors all come from a human donor in a cohort sampled during active COVID-19. CDR3s leave out the opening cysteine and the closing phenylalanine or tryptophan. Each record gives: J gene, V gene, CDR3 protein.

TRBJ1-1	TRBV6-1	ASSEKRARVNTEAF
TRBJ1-3	TRBV7-3	ASSKTGGLGNTIY
TRBJ2-5	TRBV7-9	ASSPLSGRFETQY
TRBJ2-7	TRBV6-1	ASSEVVWDSYEQY
TRBJ2-1	TRBV5-8	ASSPIANPQF
TRBJ1-5	TRBV15	ATSRDQGGNQPQH
TRBJ2-5	TRBV19	ASSFSGVAETQY
TRBJ2-7	TRBV6-5	AGGVGTGNYEQY
TRBJ1-1	TRBV5-5	ASSQTGLGTEAF
TRBJ1-2	TRBV19	ASGRGGAYGYT
TRBJ2-7	TRBV6-5	ASNPDRDYEQY
TRBJ2-5	TRBV11-3	ASSSRPGGDRQY
TRBJ2-1	TRBV7-7	ASSFRPGNSYNEQF
TRBJ1-3	TRBV18	ASSGTGTGNTIY
TRBJ2-7	TRBV18	ASSPYLGQGSYEQY
TRBJ1-5	TRBV5-6	ASSFGTNQPQH
TRBJ2-5	TRBV28	ASSSRGPQETQY
TRBJ2-3	TRBV19	ASRRTTGGGTDTQY
TRBJ2-1	TRBV19	ASTYRRGGSYNEQF
TRBJ1-4	TRBV2	ASRSGAGAANEKLF
TRBJ2-1	TRBV27	ASSLDLAGGLDEQF
TRBJ2-1	TRBV24-1	ATSEEREWNEQF
TRBJ2-7	TRBV19	ASSMKGGQGVTEQY
TRBJ2-3	TRBV28	ASSPWTGVGTDTQY
TRBJ2-7	TRBV10-3	AISESMKRGGVSYEQY
TRBJ2-5	TRBV27	ASRKLDGKRQETQY
TRBJ2-2	TRBV5-4	ASSLEQVGTGELF
TRBJ1-1	TRBV13	ASSLGQGGTEAF
TRBJ2-1	TRBV6-5	ASSYRLSSYNEQF
TRBJ2-5	TRBV5-5	ASSLARGQETQY
TRBJ2-1	TRBV19	AGSAGGPKF
TRBJ2-2	TRBV5-1	ASRIGFANTGELF
TRBJ2-1	TRBV5-4	ASTKGLEYNEQF
TRBJ2-7	TRBV6-6	ASRPWEEGFGEQY
TRBJ2-1	TRBV7-3	ASSRTGDHEQF
TRBJ2-7	TRBV2	ASRVFEENHEQY
TRBJ2-2	TRBV6-5	ASHRGDTGELF
TRBJ1-1	TRBV5-4	ASGTGRNTEAF
TRBJ1-1	TRBV6-1	ASSRSGVGTEAF
TRBJ2-1	TRBV13	ASSWGLRPPEQF
TRBJ2-1	TRBV6-1	ASSEPIGQGRGNEQF
TRBJ2-7	TRBV5-1	ASSLVVTSYEQY
TRBJ2-5	TRBV7-8	ASSPGHPQETQY
TRBJ2-2	TRBV7-2	ASSRGLAGGGTGELF
TRBJ1-2	TRBV28	ASSSSGANYGYT
TRBJ2-5	TRBV6-5	ASSEVAGQTQY
TRBJ2-7	TRBV19	ASSIGQIPVDEQY
TRBJ1-1	TRBV20-1	SASIPGQLSTEAF
TRBJ2-7	TRBV19	ASSSPGQVGDEQY
TRBJ2-7	TRBV19	ASSTGTNYEQY
TRBJ1-4	TRBV27	ASSLQGTILNEKLF
TRBJ2-7	TRBV5-4	ASSPELGLVTVEQY
TRBJ2-3	TRBV5-1	ASSLRLATDTQY
TRBJ2-1	TRBV7-8	ASRPFAGESYNEQF